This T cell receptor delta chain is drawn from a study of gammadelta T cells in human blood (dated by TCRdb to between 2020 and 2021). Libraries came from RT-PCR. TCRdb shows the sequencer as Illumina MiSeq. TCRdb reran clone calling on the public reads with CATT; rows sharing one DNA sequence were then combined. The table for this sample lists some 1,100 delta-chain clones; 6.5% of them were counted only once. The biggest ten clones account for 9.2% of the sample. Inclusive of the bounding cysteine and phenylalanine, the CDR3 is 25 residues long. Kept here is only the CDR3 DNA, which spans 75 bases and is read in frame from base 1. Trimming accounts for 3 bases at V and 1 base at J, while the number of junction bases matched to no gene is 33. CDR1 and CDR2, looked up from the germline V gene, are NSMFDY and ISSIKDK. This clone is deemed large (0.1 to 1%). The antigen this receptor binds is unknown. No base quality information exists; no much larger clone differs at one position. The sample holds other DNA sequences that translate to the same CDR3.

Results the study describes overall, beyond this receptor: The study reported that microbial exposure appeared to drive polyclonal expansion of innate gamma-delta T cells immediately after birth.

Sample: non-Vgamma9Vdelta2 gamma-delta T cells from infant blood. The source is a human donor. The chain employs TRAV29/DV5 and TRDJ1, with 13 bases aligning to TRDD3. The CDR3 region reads CAATLCLPTPCTGGYEGHCTDKLIF. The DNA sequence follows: TGTGCAGCAACCCTCTGCCTTCCTACCCCTTGTACTGGGGGATACGAAGGGCATTGCACCGATAAACTCATCTTT.